Following are 21 T cell receptor beta chains from one sample sequenced in a study of T cell responses to AZD1222 COVID-19 vaccine. TCRdb's copy holds only in-frame clones and misses some; the assay was immunoSEQ multiplex PCR. The table lists more than 50,000 clones, about 87% of them singletons. This sample comprised peripheral blood, obtained on day 0 of AZD1222 vaccination. The receptors were gathered from an adult in good health.

The chain joins TRBV7-8 to TRBJ1-1; D ambiguous. V lost 3 bases, J lost 1 base, and 9 bases lay in between. Germline values: CDR1 SGHVS, CDR2 FQNEAQ. The CDR3 is made up of 14 amino acids. The CDR3: CASSFGRENTEAFF. The CDR3 coding sequence is TGTGCCAGCAGCTTTGGGAGAGAGAACACTGAAGCTTTCTTT.

The chain employs TRBV5-1 and TRBJ1-4; unclear D gene. The germline V gene has CDR1 SGHRS and CDR2 YFSETQ. The CDR3 has 16 amino acids. Trimming removed 4 bases at V and 0 bases at J, with 13 bases between. The CDR3 loop is CASSLGLVATNEKLFF. In DNA form, the CDR3 reads TGCGCCAGCAGCCTAGGATTAGTTGCAACTAATGAAAAACTGTTTTTT.

The chain couples TRBV19 to TRBJ1-5; 8 bases align to TRBD1. Losses at the gene ends were 6 bases for V and 4 bases for J; bases not matched to a gene: 8. From germline, CDR1 is LNHDA and CDR2 SQIVND (reference sequence). CDR3 length equals 15 residues. CDR3 nucleotides: TGTGCCAGTAGGGAGGGGACAGGCCTTAATCAGCCCCAGCATTTT. Translation gives CASREGTGLNQPQHF.

The chain is built from TRBV2 and TRBJ2-1; D is perhaps TRBD1 or TRBD2 (5 bases each). Per the germline V gene, CDR1 is SNHLY and CDR2 is FYNNEI. This CDR3 has 14 residues. Deletions cut 6 bases from V and 4 bases from J, with 13 bases between. CDR3 nucleotide sequence: TGTGCCAGCAGCCGGGACGGAGCGTACAATGAGCAGTTCTTC. Protein: CASSRDGAYNEQFF.

The chain couples TRBV10-3 to TRBJ2-3; D unclear. Germline V lookup: CDR1 ENHRY, CDR2 SYGVKD. V lost 3 bases and J 0 bases, leaving 13 bases between the germline ends. CDR3 size: 16 residues. CDR3 bases: TGTGCCATCAGTGACCAGCGCGCACCAAGCACAGATACGCAGTATTTT. Translated, it gives CAISDQRAPSTDTQYF.

The chain links TRBV7-3 to TRBJ2-2, with D perhaps matching TRBD2 (6 bases). Germline lookup yields CDR1 SGHTA and CDR2 FQGTGA. CDR3 size: 12 residues. The ends were cut back, 6 bases at V and 5 bases at J, with 7 bases in the middle. The CDR3 DNA follows: TGTGCCAGCAGTCGGGGGACCGGGGAGCTGTTTTTT. This gives the protein CASSRGTGELFF. The full variable domain, in which reference TRBV7-3 and TRBJ2-2 provide the parts outside the CDR3, is GAGVSQTPSNKVTEKGKYVELRCDPISGHTALYWYRQSLGQGPEFLIYFQGTGAADDSGLPNDRFFAVRPEGSVSTLKIQRTERGDSAVYLCASSRGTGELFFGEGSRLTVL.

The chain joins TRBV10-3 to TRBJ1-2; tentative D call: TRBD1 (5 bases). The CDR3 has 12 amino acids. The ends were cut back, 0 bases at V and 10 bases at J, with 9 bases in the middle. Germline values: CDR1 ENHRY, CDR2 SYGVKD. CDR3 residues: CAISESVRVYTF. The CDR3 coding sequence is TGTGCCATCAGTGAGTCTGTCAGGGTCTACACCTTC.

The chain has TRBV5-5 and TRBJ1-5; no clear D. The germline V gene has CDR1 SGHKS and CDR2 YYEKEE (reference sequence). There are 17 residues in the CDR3. Trimming removed 4 bases from V and 3 bases from J, with 20 bases in between. Here the CDR3 reads CASSPGGRSPNNQPQHF. CDR3 bases: TGTGCCAGCAGCCCGGGAGGACGGTCCCCAAACAATCAGCCCCAGCATTTT.

The genes are TRBV6-5 and TRBJ2-7, with D uncertain. The CDR3 is 11 amino acids. Germline values: CDR1 MNHEY, CDR2 SVGAGI. The ends were cut back, 4 bases at V and 4 bases at J, with 5 bases in the middle. The CDR3 DNA reads TGTGCCAGCAGTTCCCAATACGAGCAGTACTTC. As protein: CASSSQYEQYF.

The genes are TRBV2 and TRBJ1-2, with D perhaps matching TRBD1 (5 bases). CDR1 is SNHLY and CDR2 is FYNNEI in the germline V gene. The germline V and J ends were trimmed by 7 bases and 0 bases, with 12 bases remaining between them. CDR3 length equals 14 residues. CDR3 residues: CASMKGEANYGYTF. In DNA, the CDR3 is TGTGCCAGCATGAAAGGGGAAGCTAACTATGGCTACACCTTC.

V usage is TRBV19 and J usage is TRBJ1-2; the D gene is possibly TRBD1 (6 bases). Germline loops: CDR1 LNHDA, CDR2 SQIVND (reference sequence). The CDR3 has 14 amino acids. Trimming took off 5 bases at V and 2 bases at J, with 12 bases between the two ends. The CDR3 is CASSEQGSNYGYTF. The CDR3 DNA reads as TGTGCCAGTAGTGAACAGGGATCAAACTATGGCTACACCTTC.

This clone has just a few counts. The V call is TRBV5-4, the J call TRBJ1-2; 7 positions match TRBD1. Germline loops: CDR1 SGHNT, CDR2 YYREEE (reference sequence). Unmatched junction bases numbered 4, after V lost 1 base and J lost 7 bases. The length of the CDR3 is 13 residues. The CDR3 nucleotides read TGTGCCAGCAGCTTGACAGGGGCCGGTGGCTACACCTTC. This sequence encodes CASSLTGAGGYTF.

This clone has more than one count but fewer than ten. The genes are TRBV5-4 and TRBJ2-7; tentatively, D is TRBD1 (6 bases). CDR1 and CDR2 from the germline V gene are SGHNT and YYREEE (reference sequence). The CDR3 runs to 13 residues. Trimming removed 2 bases at V and 6 bases at J, with 12 bases between. The CDR3 nucleotides read TGTGCCAGCAGCTTCATGGGGGCGCGCGAGCAGTACTTC. Protein product: CASSFMGAREQYF.

The chain is built from TRBV6-5 and TRBJ1-2; TRBD1 aligns across 10 bases. This CDR3 is built from 14 residues. From germline, CDR1 is MNHEY and CDR2 SVGAGI. V shed 6 bases and J 4 bases; nucleotides not matched to a gene: 5. CDR3 loop: CASRSGQGSYGYTF. The CDR3 DNA is TGTGCCAGCAGGTCGGGACAGGGGAGCTATGGCTACACCTTC.

The CDR3 sequence: CASSFAWVYGYTF. In DNA form, the CDR3 reads TGTGCCAGCAGTTTTGCGTGGGTGTATGGCTACACCTTC. The chain carries TRBV12-3 or TRBV12-4 and TRBJ1-2; D ambiguous. Between the trimmed V and J ends, which lost 3 bases and 5 bases, there was a span of 10 bases. The CDR3 contains 13 residues.

CDR3 sequence (DNA): TGTGCCAGCAGTTACTCGGAGACGAGTGGCTACACCTTC. It encodes CASSYSETSGYTF. The J gene is TRBJ1-2, the V gene TRBV6-5; D is uncertain. The germline CDR1 and CDR2 sequences are MNHEY and SVGAGI. V was shortened by 0 bases and J by 7 bases, with 9 bases between the two germline ends. The CDR3 contains 13 residues.

To note about this clone: A read error is likely, as this CDR3 ends without the conserved phenylalanine or tryptophan. The DNA is omitted, as the CDR3 cannot be located on it reliably, and the CDR3 follows TCRdb's listing. V and J are TRBV7-2 and TRBJ2-7. Including both end residues, the CDR3 is 12 amino acids long. Germline V gene lookup returns CDR1 SGHTA and CDR2 FQGNSA. The chain's CDR3 is CASSPGTEKPTL.

To note about this clone: A junction end diverges from the germline sequence, so it may reflect a read error. The rearrangement links TRBV7-3 to TRBJ1-2, with 9 bases that match TRBD1. This CDR3 region has 14 residues. In germline, CDR1 is SGHTA, CDR2 FQGTGA. CDR3 bases: TGTGCCAGCAGCCTAACCGGGACAGGGTCAGGCTACACCTTC. As protein: CASSLTGTGSGYTF. The full variable domain, with the rest looked up from reference TRBV7-3 and TRBJ1-2, is GAGVSQTPSNKVTEKGKYVELRCDPISGHTALYWYRQSLGQGPEFLIYFQGTGAADDSGLPNDRFFAVRPEGSVSTLKIQRTERGDSAVYLCASSLTGTGSGYTFGSGTRLTVV.

This clone was detected only once. The rearrangement uses TRBV9 and TRBJ2-1; 11 bases map to TRBD2. Germline V gives CDR1 SGDLS, CDR2 YYNGEE. The CDR3 spans 17 residues. The J segment lost 7 bases and the V segment lost 3 bases, leaving 12 bases of the junction unmatched. CDR3 region: CASSAPSGLAGGNEQFF. The CDR3 DNA follows: TGTGCCAGCAGCGCTCCATCGGGGCTAGCGGGGGGAAATGAGCAGTTCTTC.

The CDR3 coding sequence is TGTGCCTGGAGTGTATCCCGGGAGCCCCAGCATTTT. Translated: CAWSVSREPQHF. The V gene is TRBV30, the J gene TRBJ1-5; D not resolved. Germline V CDR1 and CDR2: GTSNPN, SVGIG (reference sequence). Trimming pared 0 bases from V and 8 bases from J, leaving 8 bases between. The CDR3 length is 12 residues.

V is TRBV6-6 and J is TRBJ1-1, with D uncertain. With 4 bases removed from V and 3 bases from J, the gap between germline ends came to 9 bases. The CDR3 covers 13 residues. Germline V gene data show CDR1 as MNHNY and CDR2 as SVGAGI (reference sequence). CDR3 protein: CASSSLGDTEAFF. DNA for the CDR3: TGTGCCAGCAGTTCCCTTGGGGACACTGAAGCTTTCTTT.